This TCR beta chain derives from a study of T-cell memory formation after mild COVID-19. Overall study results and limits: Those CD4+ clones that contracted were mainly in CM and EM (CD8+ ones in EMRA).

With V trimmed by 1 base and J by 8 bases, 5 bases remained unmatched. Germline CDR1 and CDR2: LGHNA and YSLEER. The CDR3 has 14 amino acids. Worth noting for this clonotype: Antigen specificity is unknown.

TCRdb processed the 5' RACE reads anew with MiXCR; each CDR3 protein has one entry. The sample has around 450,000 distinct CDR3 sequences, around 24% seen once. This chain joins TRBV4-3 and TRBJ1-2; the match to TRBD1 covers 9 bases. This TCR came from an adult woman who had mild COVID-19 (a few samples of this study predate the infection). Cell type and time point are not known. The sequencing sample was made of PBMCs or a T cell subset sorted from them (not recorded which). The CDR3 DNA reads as TGCGCCAGCAGCCAAGGGGACAGGGACGGCGGCTACACCTTC. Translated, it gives CASSQGDRDGGYTF.